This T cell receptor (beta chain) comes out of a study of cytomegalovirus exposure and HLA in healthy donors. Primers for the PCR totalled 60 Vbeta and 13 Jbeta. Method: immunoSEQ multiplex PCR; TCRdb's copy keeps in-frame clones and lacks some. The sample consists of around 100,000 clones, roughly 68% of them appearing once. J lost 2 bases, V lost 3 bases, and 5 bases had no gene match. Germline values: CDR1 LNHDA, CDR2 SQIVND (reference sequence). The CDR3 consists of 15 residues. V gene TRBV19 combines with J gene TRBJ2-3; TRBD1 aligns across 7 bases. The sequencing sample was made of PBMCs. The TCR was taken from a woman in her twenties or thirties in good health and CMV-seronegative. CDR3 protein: CASSIGDSHTDTQYF. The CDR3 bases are TGTGCCAGTAGTATTGGGGACAGTCACACAGATACGCAGTATTTT.